The 3 T cell receptor beta chains below all came from one sample that was sequenced in a study of T cells after posttransplantation cyclophosphamide. A marrow graft followed busulfan-fludarabine conditioning, with cyclophosphamide on days +3 and +4. The repertoire was sequenced with immunoSEQ multiplex PCR; TCRdb's copy has only in-frame clones and lacks some. Among about 15,000 clones listed, about 91% were seen once. The source material was CD4+ T cells sorted from blood, sampled after allogeneic stem cell transplant with posttransplant cyclophosphamide. Receptors originate from a male patient over 55 who received an allogeneic stem cell transplant from a related donor and was CMV-positive. Some T cells may possibly be graft donor cells.

This chain connects TRBV18 to TRBJ1-3, with a tentative D call TRBD1 (5 bases). The germline CDR1 and CDR2 sequences are KGHSH and LQKENI. The V and J ends lost 2 bases and 0 bases respectively, with 17 bases between them. The CDR3 is 18 residues long. This CDR3 reads CASSPFSGRGSSGNTIYF. For the CDR3, the DNA is TGTGCCAGCTCACCATTCTCGGGACGGGGGAGCTCTGGAAACACCATATATTTT.

This chain links TRBV18 with TRBJ2-3; tentative D call: TRBD2 (7 bases). The CDR3 has 16 amino acids. The germline V gene encodes CDR1 KGHSH and CDR2 LQKENI. Trimming stripped 6 bases from V and 4 bases from J, with 20 bases between. The CDR3 here is CASSLRGGSFPDTQYF. DNA for the CDR3: TGTGCCAGCTCGTTGAGGGGGGGCTCCTTTCCAGATACGCAGTATTTT.

This clone appeared a single time. The genes are TRBV11-2 and TRBJ2-1; no definite D call. The CDR3 covers 12 residues. The germline V gene has CDR1 SGHAT and CDR2 FQNNGV. Between the trimmed V and J ends, which lost 3 bases and 6 bases, there was a span of 6 bases. DNA of the CDR3: TGTGCCAGCAGCTTTAGTGGCAATGAGCAGTTCTTC. Protein sequence: CASSFSGNEQFF.